The rows below give T cell receptor beta chains drawn from one sample of a study of vaccination and CD4 T cells after COVID-19. Their target antigens are unknown. One entry per CDR3 protein, called by TCRdb with MiXCR from the PCR reads. The table lists over 10,000 distinct CDR3 sequences, roughly two fifths of them singletons, with around a sixth in the top ten. Sequences were obtained from cultured CD4+ T cells from blood. The receptors here all came from a human donor with COVID-19. The CDR3 runs from the conserved cysteine through the conserved F or W. D genes are given only for firm matches. Part of the rows lack a size; the others show once, few, many or a class for expanded clones.

D	size	J	V	DNA	CDR3
TRBD1	.	TRBJ1-2	TRBV6-1	TGTGCCAGCAGTGATGGACGGTCAGGGGGAGATGGCTACACCTTC	CASSDGRSGGDGYTF
.	few	TRBJ2-3	TRBV29-1	TGCAGCGTTGAATCTGCGGGGTTATATACGCAGTATTTT	CSVESAGLYTQYF
.	.	TRBJ1-4	TRBV9	TGTGCCAGCAGCGTAGGAGGGTCGGTTGACGAAAAACTGTTTTTT	CASSVGGSVDEKLFF
.	few	TRBJ2-2	TRBV15	TGTGCCACCAGGGTCTCTTGGCCCCGGTCCGGGGAGCTGTTTTTT	CATRVSWPRSGELFF
.	.	TRBJ1-1	TRBV2	TGTGCCAGCACCGCCGAACAGGCGACTCGTTCATTCATCATGAACACTGAAGCTTTCTTT	CASTAEQATRSFIMNTEAFF
.	few	TRBJ1-4	TRBV20-1	TGCAGTGGTTGGGGGGCTGGAAAACTGTTTTTT	CSGWGAGKLFF
TRBD1	few	TRBJ1-3	TRBV15	TGTGCCACCAGCAGGCCCTCGACAGGGTTGATCGGAAACACCATATATTTT	CATSRPSTGLIGNTIYF
.	.	TRBJ1-5	TRBV7-8	TGTGCCAGCAGCCCCGTTACAGGGAATCAGCCCCAGCATTTT	CASSPVTGNQPQHF
.	.	TRBJ1-6	TRBV27	TGTGCCAGCAGTTTCCGGTCTGGAGGAGGCTCCTATAATTCACCCCTCCACTTT	CASSFRSGGGSYNSPLHF
.	.	TRBJ1-6	TRBV11-3	TGTGCCAGCAGCTTAGTCCGGGACGCTTCACCCCTCCACTTT	CASSLVRDASPLHF
.	few	TRBJ2-7	TRBV20-1	TGCAGTGCTAGAGCGACAAAGGAAAACTACGAGCAGTACTTC	CSARATKENYEQYF
TRBD1	.	TRBJ2-5	TRBV19	TGTGCCAGTAGTCTTATCTTGGGACAGGGCCTTCAGACCCAGTACTTC	CASSLILGQGLQTQYF
.	.	TRBJ2-2	TRBV20-1	TGCAGTGCTAGGTTGCAGGGATACACCGGGGAGCTGTTTTTT	CSARLQGYTGELFF
TRBD2	.	TRBJ2-5	TRBV6-2/TRBV6-3	TGTGCCAGCAGACTCGGGGGAGCGGGGGGGCGAGAGACCCAGTACTTC	CASRLGGAGGRETQYF
.	few	TRBJ2-7	TRBV2	TGTGCCAGCCTTGACAGCCCCTACGAGCAGTACTTC	CASLDSPYEQYF
.	.	TRBJ2-2	TRBV7-9	TGTGCCAGCAGCTTAGGGGAGATTGGCGGGGAGCTGTTTTTT	CASSLGEIGGELFF
.	.	TRBJ1-5	TRBV11-2	TGTGCCAGCAGCTTAGATCTAAAGGGGGGCCAGCCCCAGCATTTT	CASSLDLKGGQPQHF
.	few	TRBJ1-1	TRBV19	TGTGCCAGCCACTCGGGGTTTGAAGCTTTCTTT	CASHSGFEAFF
.	.	TRBJ2-5	TRBV29-1	TGCAGCGTTCGGGACGGACAAGAGACCCAGTACTTC	CSVRDGQETQYF
.	.	TRBJ2-7	TRBV7-2	TGTGCCAGCAGCAAAAGAGGGGTACTCTACGAGCAGTACTTC	CASSKRGVLYEQYF
TRBD1	.	TRBJ2-1	TRBV6-1	TGTGCCAGCAGCTATCAACCCTCGGGACAGCTCTACAATGAGCAGTTCTTC	CASSYQPSGQLYNEQFF
TRBD1	once	TRBJ2-7	TRBV19	TGTGCCAGTAGTGACCGGGACAGGGCATCCTACGAGCAGTACTTC	CASSDRDRASYEQYF
.	.	TRBJ2-2	TRBV10-1	TGCGCCAGCAGTGGAAGGGGTCGGGACACCGGGGAGCTGTTTTTT	CASSGRGRDTGELFF
.	few	TRBJ2-5	TRBV20-1	TGCAGTGCTTATCGCGAGACCCAGTACTTC	CSAYRETQYF
.	.	TRBJ2-5	TRBV18	TGTGCCAGCTCACCTTACAGGGACCAAGAGACCCAGTACTTC	CASSPYRDQETQYF
.	.	TRBJ1-4	TRBV6-4	TGTGCCAGCAGCGCACAGGGAACAACTAATGAAAAACTGTTTTTT	CASSAQGTTNEKLFF
TRBD1	.	TRBJ2-7	TRBV6-5	TGTGCCAGCAGTTACATTACGGGACAGCCCTACGAGCAGTACTTC	CASSYITGQPYEQYF
TRBD1	medium-sized	TRBJ1-4	TRBV19	TGTGCCAGTAGTATAGACCGACAGGGTTTGAATGAAAAACTGTTTTTT	CASSIDRQGLNEKLFF
TRBD2	once	TRBJ2-7	TRBV12-3/TRBV12-4	TGTGCCAGCAGTTTGGCAGGGACTACCTACGAGCAGTACTTC	CASSLAGTTYEQYF
.	.	TRBJ1-4	TRBV2	TGTGCCGGAAGAAAGGACCCGACTAGGGGGAGTGAAAAACTGTTTTTT	CAGRKDPTRGSEKLFF
.	.	TRBJ2-1	TRBV6-1	TGTGCCAGCAGTACCGGTGGGGGTCGGCCCAATGAGCAGTTCTTC	CASSTGGGRPNEQFF
.	.	TRBJ1-2	TRBV27	TGTGCCAGCAGTTCCCCCCCAATGGGCTACACCTTC	CASSSPPMGYTF
.	.	TRBJ2-2	TRBV20-1	TGCAGTGCTAGTCCAGTTTCGAACACCGGGGAGCTGTTTTTT	CSASPVSNTGELFF
TRBD1	.	TRBJ2-5	TRBV10-3	TGTGCCATCAGTGTGGGGACAGGGGGCGGAGAGACCCAGTACTTC	CAISVGTGGGETQYF
.	.	TRBJ2-7	TRBV11-2	TGTGCCAGCAGCCAAGTAGGTAGCTACGAGCAGTACTTC	CASSQVGSYEQYF
.	.	TRBJ2-1	TRBV12-3/TRBV12-4	TGTGCCAGCAGTTCCGGACAGTCTTCCTACAATGAGCAGTTCTTC	CASSSGQSSYNEQFF
TRBD1	few	TRBJ2-1	TRBV20-1	TGCAGTGCAACGGGACAGGGACCCAATGAGCAGTTCTTC	CSATGQGPNEQFF
.	.	TRBJ2-7	TRBV6-5	TGTGCCAGCAGTTACAATCCGGGGAGACGAGGTTCCTACGAGCAGTACTTC	CASSYNPGRRGSYEQYF
.	few	TRBJ1-1	TRBV7-9	TGTGCCAGCAGCAAGATTAAGGGCATGAACACTGAAGCTTTCTTT	CASSKIKGMNTEAFF
.	few	TRBJ2-2	TRBV20-1	TGCAGTGCTAGTGACCGGGAAAGCACCGGGGAGCTGTTTTTT	CSASDRESTGELFF
TRBD2	.	TRBJ2-5	TRBV10-1	TGCGCCAGCAGTGAGAGCCGCGGGGGGGGAGCGGAGACCCAGTACTTC	CASSESRGGGAETQYF
TRBD2	.	TRBJ2-1	TRBV19	TGTGCCAGTAGACAGAACTCGGGGACTAGCGGTTACAATGAGCAGTTCTTC	CASRQNSGTSGYNEQFF
.	.	TRBJ1-6	TRBV7-8	TGTGCCAGCACCCCAGGGGCTGGGTCACCCCTCCACTTT	CASTPGAGSPLHF
TRBD2	few	TRBJ2-2	TRBV7-6	TGTGCCAGCAGCTCGCCGGGACTAGCGGGCTTCACCGGGGAGCTGTTTTTT	CASSSPGLAGFTGELFF
.	few	TRBJ1-5	TRBV2	TGTGCCAGCAGTGAAGTGAGAGGCTCTAGCAATCAGCCCCAGCATTTT	CASSEVRGSSNQPQHF
TRBD1	few	TRBJ1-2	TRBV7-3	TGTGCCAGCAGCTTAGGCCAGGGGGAGGGTCTTCGAGGCTACACCTTC	CASSLGQGEGLRGYTF
TRBD1	.	TRBJ2-3	TRBV20-1	TGCAGTGCGCGCCGGACAGGGATGACAGATACGCAGTATTTT	CSARRTGMTDTQYF
TRBD1	.	TRBJ2-7	TRBV12-3/TRBV12-4	TGTGCCAGCAGGAATTGGGACAGGGCCCTAGGCGAGCAGTACTTC	CASRNWDRALGEQYF
.	.	TRBJ1-1	TRBV10-3	TGTGCCATCAGTGCCCAGGAAAGAGGCACTGAAGCTTTCTTT	CAISAQERGTEAFF
TRBD2	.	TRBJ2-1	TRBV28	TGTGCCAGCAGACCGGGACTAGCGGTAAATGAGCAGTTCTTC	CASRPGLAVNEQFF
.	.	TRBJ1-1	TRBV7-6	TGTGCCAGCAGCTTAGGACGGACAGAGAACACTGAAGCTTTCTTT	CASSLGRTENTEAFF
TRBD1	.	TRBJ1-2	TRBV19	TGTGCCAGTAGCCCGGACAGGGGGCACCATGGGTATGGCTACACCTTC	CASSPDRGHHGYGYTF
.	few	TRBJ1-2	TRBV11-3	TGTGCCAGCAGCTTAGTTGGGAAATATGGCTACACCTTC	CASSLVGKYGYTF
.	medium-sized	TRBJ1-3	TRBV5-6	TGTGCCAGCAGCCCATACCGACCGCCGGGAAACACCATATATTTT	CASSPYRPPGNTIYF
.	few	TRBJ2-3	TRBV7-2	TGTGCCAGCAGCTCTCGACGGGGGAGCACAGATACGCAGTATTTT	CASSSRRGSTDTQYF
.	.	TRBJ1-5	TRBV12-2	TGTGCAAGTCGCTTAGGACGAGGCGTACCGTACATTGGGGTACAAAATCAGCCCCAGCATTTT	CASRLGRGVPYIGVQNQPQHF
TRBD2	.	TRBJ2-3	TRBV6-4	TGTGCCAGCAGTCCGACGGGGGGAACAGATACGCAGTATTTT	CASSPTGGTDTQYF
.	few	TRBJ2-5	TRBV7-2	TGTGCCAGCAGCTTATCGGCTAGACGGTCCCAAGAGACCCAGTACTTC	CASSLSARRSQETQYF
.	.	TRBJ2-5	TRBV11-2	TGTGCCAGCAGCTTATATCGGGGCACGGGAGAGACCCAGTACTTC	CASSLYRGTGETQYF
TRBD2	.	TRBJ2-2	TRBV30	TGTGCCTGGACAGCGGGGGGCCCCGGGGAGCTGTTTTTT	CAWTAGGPGELFF